This T cell receptor beta chain comes out of a study of blood T cells in healthy people across ages. Concerning this clonotype itself: Antigen specificity is unknown.

Donors ranged from about 6 to 90 years old and were healthy Caucasians in Russia. For every donor, a draw yielded 7.5 to 10 milliliters of peripheral blood. With a J-beta primer mix and a sample-barcoded 5' primer, a second PCR ran about 7 to 12 cycles. TCRdb analysed the 5' RACE reads with MiXCR anew, one entry per CDR3 protein. Counted here are around 820,000 distinct CDR3 sequences, around a quarter occurring once; the ten biggest clones make up more than 3%. Whole-study results and caveats: Estimates drawn from one million T cells were deemed to understate diversity.

The sample was also linked to a second study, of T cells of mothers and their children. That investigation notes: The study found thymic selection shapes TCR recombination output similarly in related and unrelated pairs.

The receptor was isolated from a boy aged 5-17 years in good health. The sequencing sample was made of blood.

The CDR3 DNA is TGCAGTGCTATTAGACAGGGAGCCTTTAGCAATCAGCCCCAGCATTTT. Its translation is CSAIRQGAFSNQPQHF. The chain carries TRBV20-1 and TRBJ1-5; 7 positions match TRBD1. V shed 4 bases, J shed 0 bases, and the junction held 9 bases outside the gene matches. The germline CDR1 and CDR2 sequences are DFQATT and SNEGSKA (reference sequence). The CDR3 runs to 16 residues.